These 3 T cell receptor beta chains originate from one sample sequenced in a study of shared clonotypes between healthy human individuals. Assay: immunoSEQ multiplex PCR; the TCRdb copy retains only in-frame clones and omits some. The table includes about 980,000 clones, 76% detected once. Material: memory CD4+ T cells sorted from blood. As to subset: CD45RA-negative fraction. The receptors originated from a young man in good health.

The count of this clone is one. The V and J genes are TRBV10-3 and TRBJ2-2; TRBD1 agrees at 8 bases. The CDR3 consists of 14 residues. J gave up 6 bases and V 4 bases, and 4 bases lay outside the gene matches. Germline assignment: CDR1 ENHRY and CDR2 SYGVKD. The CDR3 DNA follows: TGTGCCATCAGTGGACAGGGGCCACCCGGGGAGCTGTTTTTT. Translating it yields CAISGQGPPGELFF.

This clone was observed a few times. V usage is TRBV2 and J usage is TRBJ2-3; D unclear. Per the germline V gene, CDR1 is SNHLY and CDR2 is FYNNEI. The CDR3 has 15 residues. V lost 3 bases and J 4 bases, leaving 14 bases between the germline ends. The CDR3 sequence: CASSEGPSVPDTQYF. Written as DNA, the CDR3 is TGTGCCAGCAGTGAGGGTCCTTCAGTCCCAGATACGCAGTATTTT.

This clone has a handful of counts. The chain carries TRBV4-1 and TRBJ2-2; 8 nucleotides agree with TRBD1. Trimming took 2 bases from V and 7 from J; bases not matched to a gene: 9. The CDR3 is 16 amino acids. Germline V gene lookup returns CDR1 MGHRA and CDR2 YSYEKL. CDR3 DNA: TGCGCCAGCAGCCAATCAAGGGCAGGGGGCGTCGGGGAGCTGTTTTTT. It is translated as CASSQSRAGGVGELFF.